This T cell receptor (beta chain) was captured in a study of T cells in Graves' hyperthyroidism and ophthalmopathy. Whole-study findings and limits: In the blood, most expanded thyroid clonotypes above 0.001 appeared as well.

In regard to this clonotype: Its specificity is not known.

The CDR3 runs 14 residues. The V end lost 3 bases, the J end lost 0 bases, and 11 bases lay between the germline ends. CDR1 and CDR2 (germline): DFQATT, SNEGSKA (reference sequence). Amplification targeted TCR beta CDR3 regions from RNA transcripts. When the TCR CDR3 underwent first-round RT-PCR, the HTBI primer set was used. MiXCR, applied by TCRdb to the multiplex PCR reads, yields one record per CDR3 protein. Altogether 650,000 to 750,000 distinct CDR3 sequences are present, 12% to 15% being singletons, with the ten largest covering roughly a tenth. Criteria for exclusion of patients were uncontrolled infection, other autoimmune disease, pregnancy or lactation.

The sequenced material came from blood. The chain recombines TRBV20-1 with TRBJ1-2; D gene uncertain. This receptor was obtained from a woman in her late teens or twenties with Graves' hyperthyroidism. The CDR3 DNA reads TGCAGTGCTAGTCGGAAAGCACCTAACTATGGCTACACCTTC. Amino acid sequence: CSASRKAPNYGYTF.